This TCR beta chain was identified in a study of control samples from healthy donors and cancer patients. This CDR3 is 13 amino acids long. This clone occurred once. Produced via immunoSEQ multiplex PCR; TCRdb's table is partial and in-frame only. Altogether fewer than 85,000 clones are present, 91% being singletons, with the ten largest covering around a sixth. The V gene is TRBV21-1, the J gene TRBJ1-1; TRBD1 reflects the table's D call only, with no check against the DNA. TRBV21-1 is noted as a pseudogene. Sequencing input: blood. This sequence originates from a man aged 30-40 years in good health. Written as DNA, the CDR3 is TGTGCCAGCAGCCCAGGGGGGCGGACTGAAGCTTTCTTT. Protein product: CASSPGGRTEAFF.